This TCR beta chain comes out of a study of naive and memory T cell subsets. Amplification of ligated cDNA took four PCR rounds with SP2 and nested alpha and beta constant primers. For blood and skin samples, reverse transcription used TCR alpha and beta constant primers. MiXCR was run by TCRdb on the 5' RACE reads, yielding one entry per CDR3 protein. The sample shows tens of thousands of distinct CDR3 sequences, 6% to 8% of them seen only once. The library had UMIs added by 3' ligation of an oligonucleotide to TCR cDNA. Whole blood, roughly 2.5 ml, came from adult healthy volunteers. CDR1 and CDR2 from the germline V gene are DFQATT and SNEGSKA (reference sequence). The CDR3 totals 11 residues. The V gene lost 4 bases and the J gene lost 7 bases, with 10 bases spanning the gap.

The receptor's source is a female donor in good health. V usage is TRBV20-1 and J usage is TRBJ1-1; D is uncertain. Here the CDR3 DNA reads TGCAGTGCTACGCGGGCCTATGAAGCTTTCTTT. This codes for CSATRAYEAFF.